Listed here are 26 T cell receptor beta chains from one sample, sequenced in a study of blood T cell repertoires in COVID-19. Sequencing was performed with immunoSEQ multiplex PCR; in TCRdb, only in-frame clones are kept and a portion is missing. The table has a few hundred thousand clones, approximately 81% seen once. The specimen was peripheral blood. Source of these receptors: a young woman with acute or convalescent COVID-19.

The J gene is TRBJ2-7, the V gene TRBV7-2; TRBD2 might be the D (6 bases). Germline V CDR1 and CDR2: SGHTA, FQGNSA. This CDR3 is built from 16 residues. The V end was cut by 4 bases, the J end by 3 bases, with 19 bases between. The CDR3 DNA follows: TGTGCCAGCAGCTGGGTTTTGGGACTGTCGGACTACGAGCAGTACTTC. This codes for CASSWVLGLSDYEQYF.

DNA for the CDR3: TGTGCCAGCAGTTTATCGGCCGCGGCGGATTCACCCCTCCACTTT. Its translation is CASSLSAAADSPLHF. This chain connects TRBV27 to TRBJ1-6; D is uncertain. CDR3 length equals 15 residues. V lost 0 bases, J lost 8 bases, and 11 bases lay in between. Germline values: CDR1 MNHEY, CDR2 SMNVEV (reference sequence).

This clone was seen a single time. This rearrangement joins TRBV6-2 or TRBV6-3 to TRBJ1-4; the D is unclear. The CDR3 extends over 13 amino acids. Germline V gives CDR1 MNHEY, CDR2 SVGEGT. V lost 4 bases to trimming and J lost 8 bases, with 11 bases between them. The CDR3 protein is CASSSQVTEKLFF. DNA for the CDR3: TGTGCCAGCAGTTCGCAGGTTACCGAAAAACTGTTTTTT.

The chain is built from TRBV4-3 and TRBJ1-3; D is ambiguous. V gave up 4 bases and J gave up 4 bases, with 14 bases separating them. Germline V gene sequence: CDR1 LGHNA, CDR2 YSLEER. This CDR3 contains 15 residues. The CDR3, as DNA: TGCGCCAGCAGCCCCCAGGCCAAAACAGGAAACACCATATATTTT. It yields the protein CASSPQAKTGNTIYF.

The rearrangement uses TRBV6-2 or TRBV6-3 and TRBJ1-2, with D uncertain. Trimming removed 2 bases at V and 4 bases at J, with 11 bases between. The CDR3 runs to 14 residues. CDR1 MNHEY and CDR2 SVGEGT come from the germline V gene. Here the CDR3 DNA reads TGTGCCAGCAGTTACGGGAATCGGGGCTATGGCTACACCTTC. Encoded protein: CASSYGNRGYGYTF.

The chain recombines TRBV4-3 with TRBJ1-2, with D possibly TRBD1 on 5 matching bases. Per the germline V gene, CDR1 is LGHNA and CDR2 is YSLEER. CDR3 length: 16 residues. Trimming pared 1 base from V and 0 bases from J, leaving 12 bases between. The CDR3 protein is CASSQVLTTANYGYTF. CDR3 nucleotides: TGCGCCAGCAGCCAAGTCCTAACGACAGCTAACTATGGCTACACCTTC.

The J gene is TRBJ2-1, the V gene TRBV29-1; D is perhaps TRBD2 (6 bases). The CDR3 is 13 amino acids. V lost 4 bases, J lost 1 base, and 8 bases lay in between. The germline V gene has CDR1 SQVTM and CDR2 ANQGSEA. This CDR3 is CSVVRGSYNEQFF. DNA of the CDR3: TGCAGCGTTGTTCGGGGGTCCTACAATGAGCAGTTCTTC.

The gene calls are TRBV7-2 and TRBJ2-7; D gene unclear. Between the trimmed V and J ends, which lost 1 base and 0 bases, there was a span of 7 bases. There are 14 residues in the CDR3. CDR1 and CDR2 from the germline V gene are SGHTA and FQGNSA. This chain's CDR3 is CASSLDSHSYEQYF. Written as DNA, the CDR3 is TGTGCCAGCAGCTTAGATTCCCACTCCTACGAGCAGTACTTC.

CDR3 region: CASSRGLAGNEQFF. The DNA for the CDR3 is TGCGCCAGCAGCCGCGGACTAGCGGGGAATGAGCAGTTCTTC. The rearrangement uses TRBV10-2 and TRBJ2-1, with 12 nucleotides matching TRBD2. This CDR3 is built from 14 residues. From germline, CDR1 is WSHSY and CDR2 SAAADI. With V trimmed by 6 bases and J by 7 bases, 4 bases remained unmatched.

This chain connects TRBV5-8 to TRBJ2-3; 10 nucleotides agree with TRBD1. J was trimmed by 5 bases and V by 4 bases; bases with no gene match: 7. CDR3 length: 15 residues. CDR1 and CDR2 from the germline V gene are SGHTS and YDEGEE. In DNA, the CDR3 is TGTGCCAGCAGCGTAAGGACAGGGGGTGGAGATACGCAGTATTTT. Its translation: CASSVRTGGGDTQYF.

The chain recombines TRBV29-1 with TRBJ2-3; D perhaps matches TRBD2 (5 bases). The CDR3 covers 12 residues. Trimming shortened V by 6 bases and J by 7 bases, and 14 bases separated the two germline ends. CDR1 SQVTM and CDR2 ANQGSEA come from the germline V gene. The CDR3 nucleotides read TGCAGCGTCGACGATTCGGGGTATACGCAGTATTTT. Residues: CSVDDSGYTQYF.

The rearrangement uses TRBV7-2 and TRBJ2-7, with 7 bases identical to TRBD1. The junction had 8 bases not matched to a gene; V was cut back by 5 bases and J by 4 bases. CDR3 length: 14 amino acids. CDR1 is SGHTA and CDR2 is FQGNSA in the germline V gene. CDR3 residues: CASSPSRDSYEQYF. CDR3 in DNA: TGTGCCAGCAGCCCAAGCCGGGACAGTTACGAGCAGTACTTC.

V is TRBV7-2 and J is TRBJ2-1; 8 nucleotides align to TRBD2. Germline-derived CDR1 and CDR2 are SGHTA and FQGNSA. The CDR3 has 14 amino acids. V shed 5 bases, J shed 5 bases, and the junction held 5 bases outside the gene matches. Written as DNA, the CDR3 is TGTGCCAGCAGCCGCCGGGGGGGGAACAATGAGCAGTTCTTC. Translating gives CASSRRGGNNEQFF. The complete variable domain, with remaining parts taken from reference TRBV7-2 and TRBJ2-1, reads GAGVSQSPSNKVTEKGKDVELRCDPISGHTALYWYRQSLGQGLEFLIYFQGNSAPDKSGLPSDRFSAERTGGSVSTLTIQRTQQEDSAVYLCASSRRGGNNEQFFGPGTRLTVL.

The V and J genes are TRBV24-1 and TRBJ1-1; TRBD1 aligns across 8 bases. This CDR3 contains 12 residues. V trimming: 2 bases; J trimming: 10 bases; junction bases outside the gene matches: 2. Germline-derived CDR1 and CDR2 are KGHDR and SFDVKD. CDR3 DNA: TGTGCCACCAGTGATTCGGACAGGGTAGCTTTCTTT. Amino acid sequence: CATSDSDRVAFF.

J is TRBJ2-1 and V is TRBV6-2 or TRBV6-3; D not certain. Germline loops: CDR1 MNHEY, CDR2 SVGEGT. The CDR3 spans 16 residues. V was shortened by 0 bases and J by 4 bases, with 13 bases between the two germline ends. CDR3 DNA sequence: TGTGCCAGCAGTTACTCGACCGGCGAGGTATACAATGAGCAGTTCTTC. Encoded protein: CASSYSTGEVYNEQFF.

This chain links TRBV19 with TRBJ1-5, with 10 bases that match TRBD1. J gave up 9 bases and V 6 bases, and 11 bases lay outside the gene matches. Germline values: CDR1 LNHDA, CDR2 SQIVND (reference sequence). The CDR3 loop spans 15 amino acids. The CDR3 nucleotides read TGTGCCAGTAGCCCTGACAGGGGGCCCTACTGGCCCCAGCATTTT. Amino acid sequence: CASSPDRGPYWPQHF. Combining the CDR3 with reference TRBV19 and TRBJ1-5 gives the whole variable domain DGGITQSPKYLFRKEGQNVTLSCEQNLNHDAMYWYRQDPGQGLRLIYYSQIVNDFQKGDIAEGYSVSREKKESFPLTVTSAQKNPTAFYLCASSPDRGPYWPQHFGDGTRLSIL.

This chain joins TRBV9 and TRBJ2-3; 9 bases fit TRBD2. Germline V gene lookup returns CDR1 SGDLS and CDR2 YYNGEE. The CDR3 has 15 residues. The junction had 11 bases not matched to a gene; V was cut back by 4 bases and J by 8 bases. CDR3 sequence: CASSRGLAVKSTQYF. Here the CDR3 DNA reads TGTGCCAGCAGCAGGGGACTAGCCGTAAAGAGTACGCAGTATTTT.

The J gene is TRBJ2-5, the V gene TRBV29-1; 10 bases agree with TRBD2. The CDR3 runs to 14 residues. J lost 3 bases, V lost 3 bases, and 4 bases had no gene match. Germline V gene lookup returns CDR1 SQVTM and CDR2 ANQGSEA. For the CDR3, the DNA is TGCAGCGTTGAGAGTACTAGCGGGAAAGAGACCCAGTACTTC. This translates into CSVESTSGKETQYF.

This clone was counted between two and nine times. The chain combines TRBV29-1 with TRBJ2-1, with TRBD2 as a possible D gene (5 bases). The germline CDR1 and CDR2 sequences are SQVTM and ANQGSEA. Trimming pared 5 bases from V and 4 bases from J, leaving 12 bases between. This CDR3 spans 13 amino acids. CDR3 in amino acids: CSVSISEYNEQFF. The DNA for the CDR3 is TGCAGCGTTTCTATTAGCGAGTACAATGAGCAGTTCTTC.

This clone came up a few times. V usage is TRBV19 and J usage is TRBJ2-1; 8 bases are shared with TRBD2. Trimming cost V 3 bases and J 4 bases; bases outside gene matches: 5. The germline CDR1 and CDR2 sequences are LNHDA and SQIVND (reference sequence). This CDR3 has 15 residues. CDR3 coding DNA: TGTGCCAGTAGTATTACGGCTAGCGGGTACAATGAGCAGTTCTTC. Its protein product is CASSITASGYNEQFF.

This clone has a handful of counts. V and J are TRBV3-1 (or the pseudogene TRBV3-2) and TRBJ1-2; 9 nucleotides align to TRBD1. Germline V CDR1 and CDR2: LGHDT, YNNKEL (reference sequence). The CDR3 spans 15 residues. V was pared by 1 base and J by 11 bases, with 11 bases of the junction left unmatched. The CDR3 sequence: CASSQVFSGTGRYTF. For the CDR3, the DNA is TGTGCCAGCAGCCAAGTTTTTTCCGGGACAGGGCGATACACCTTC.

The chain uses TRBV11-2 and TRBJ2-2; the D gene is possibly TRBD1 (6 bases). Germline CDR1 reads SGHAT; CDR2 reads FQNNGV. With 4 bases removed from V and 4 bases from J, the gap between germline ends came to 10 bases. The CDR3 is 14 amino acids. DNA for the CDR3: TGTGCCAGCAGCTCGGACAGCTCCACCGGGGAGCTGTTTTTT. Translating it yields CASSSDSSTGELFF.

A word on this clone: The junction does not match germline at one end; this may be a read error. The chain joins TRBV7-7 to TRBJ2-2; 10 nucleotides align to TRBD2. This CDR3 region has 16 residues. CDR1 SSHAT and CDR2 FNYEAQ come from the germline V gene (reference sequence). CDR3 nucleotide sequence: TGTGCTAGCAGCTTAACCAGCGGGAGGGCCACCGGGGAGCTGTTTTTT. Protein: CASSLTSGRATGELFF.

The chain uses TRBV5-6 and TRBJ1-5, with TRBD1 identical over 10 bases. CDR3 length: 17 amino acids. With V trimmed by 1 base and J by 5 bases, 9 bases remained unmatched. Germline V gives CDR1 SGHDT, CDR2 YYEEEE. The CDR3 nucleotides read TGTGCCAGCAGCTTGACTCTGGGGACAGGGGCGCATCAGCCCCAGCATTTT. Protein sequence: CASSLTLGTGAHQPQHF. Complete variable domain (other parts from reference TRBV5-6 and TRBJ1-5): DAGVTQSPTHLIKTRGQQVTLRCSPKSGHDTVSWYQQALGQGPQFIFQYYEEEERQRGNFPDRFSGHQFPNYSSELNVNALLLGDSALYLCASSLTLGTGAHQPQHFGDGTRLSIL.

The genes are TRBV11-2 and TRBJ1-5; TRBD1 might be the D (6 bases). Trimming shortened V by 0 bases and J by 0 bases, and 9 bases separated the two germline ends. CDR1 SGHAT and CDR2 FQNNGV come from the germline V gene. The CDR3 length is 16 residues. This CDR3 is CASSLEGGRSNQPQHF. In DNA, the CDR3 is TGTGCCAGCAGCTTAGAGGGGGGGCGTAGCAATCAGCCCCAGCATTTT.

The rearrangement joins TRBV13 to TRBJ2-5; D ambiguous. V was pared by 3 bases and J by 7 bases, with 18 bases between. Germline-derived CDR1 and CDR2 are PRHDT and FYEKMQ (reference sequence). CDR3 length equals 15 residues. The CDR3 protein is CASSFGSPTDGTQYF. CDR3 nucleotide sequence: TGTGCCAGCAGCTTCGGGTCTCCAACCGACGGGACCCAGTACTTC.